This passage covers 32 T cell receptor beta chains from one sample sequenced in a study of T cells in Graves' hyperthyroidism and ophthalmopathy. The investigators amplified TCR beta CDR3 regions from RNA transcripts. Researchers ran a first-round RT-PCR on the TCR CDR3 using the HTBI primer set. Each CDR3 protein gets one entry after TCRdb re-called the multiplex PCR reads with MiXCR. In the table there are around 340,000 distinct CDR3 sequences, roughly 13% of which are singletons. The material sequenced was blood. The receptors stem from a woman under 40 with Graves' hyperthyroidism.

The V and J genes are TRBV11-1 and TRBJ2-2; perhaps TRBD2 as D (5 bases). The CDR3 is made up of 16 amino acids. V lost 8 bases to trimming and J lost 0 bases, with 16 bases between them. Germline assignment: CDR1 SGHAT and CDR2 FQDESV (reference sequence). This CDR3 reads CASAPGLGSNTGELFF. As DNA, the CDR3 is TGTGCCAGCGCTCCGGGGTTGGGTTCGAACACCGGGGAGCTGTTTTTT.

The gene calls are TRBV6-1 and TRBJ2-1; 8 bases fit TRBD2. From germline, CDR1 is MNHNS and CDR2 SASEGT. After removal of 7 bases from V and 3 bases from J, the junction contained 2 bases not matched to a gene. This CDR3 is 13 amino acids long. CDR3 nucleotide sequence: TGTGCCAGCAACGGGGGGGTCTACAATGAGCAGTTCTTC. As protein: CASNGGVYNEQFF.

This clonotype was detected many times. The chain carries TRBV3-1 and TRBJ2-1, with 9 bases identical to TRBD1. The CDR3 contains 12 residues. V shed 6 bases, J shed 9 bases, and the junction held 3 bases outside the gene matches. Per the germline V gene, CDR1 is LGHDT and CDR2 is YNNKEL (reference sequence). CDR3 in amino acids: CASRLQGAEQFF. The DNA for the CDR3 is TGTGCCAGCAGATTACAGGGGGCTGAGCAGTTCTTC.

This clonotype was seen ten or more times. The rearrangement links TRBV6-1 to TRBJ1-1; no firm D call. V shed 2 bases and J shed 6 bases, with 10 bases lying between them. The germline V gene has CDR1 MNHNS and CDR2 SASEGT. CDR3 length: 13 residues. CDR3 protein: CASSELMGSEAFF. The CDR3 nucleotides are TGTGCCAGCAGTGAATTGATGGGATCTGAAGCTTTCTTT.

This clonotype was seen at least ten times. The chain links TRBV28 to TRBJ1-2; 7 bases match TRBD1. CDR1 is MDHEN and CDR2 is SYDVKM in the germline V gene. With V trimmed by 2 bases and J by 7 bases, 10 bases remained unmatched. This CDR3 region has 15 residues. CDR3 sequence reads: CASSLTALQGRGYTF. The CDR3 DNA follows: TGTGCCAGCAGTTTAACGGCGCTACAGGGGCGTGGCTACACCTTC.

This clonotype was seen only a few times. The V call is TRBV5-6, the J call TRBJ1-4; TRBD1 agrees at 7 bases. The trim removed 10 bases at V and 8 bases at J, leaving 14 bases unmatched. Germline CDR1 reads SGHDT; CDR2 reads YYEEEE. The CDR3 is 14 amino acids. The CDR3 coding sequence is TGTGCCTGCTCAAAACCGGGGACAGCAGAAAAACTGTTTTTT. It is translated as CACSKPGTAEKLFF.

Regarding this clonotype: Given a much more abundant clone one base away, this may be a read error. J is TRBJ2-1 and V is TRBV12-3 or TRBV12-4, with a tentative D call TRBD2 (7 bases). The CDR3 contains 14 residues. This chain's CDR3 is CANSFPGGRNEQFF. CDR3 nucleotides: TGTGCCAACAGTTTCCCGGGGGGCCGGAATGAGCAGTTCTTC.

The chain joins TRBV3-1 to TRBJ2-3; D not resolved. This CDR3 has 14 amino acids. Between the trimmed V and J ends, which lost 2 bases and 3 bases, there was a span of 9 bases. Germline V lookup: CDR1 LGHDT, CDR2 YNNKEL (reference sequence). As DNA, the CDR3 is TGTGCCAGCAGCCAAATCCTCGCGACAGATACGCAGTATTTT. Translation: CASSQILATDTQYF.

The rearrangement joins TRBV10-3 to TRBJ2-2; 8 positions agree with TRBD2. The germline V gene has CDR1 ENHRY and CDR2 SYGVKD. CDR3 length equals 15 residues. J was trimmed by 1 base and V by 6 bases; bases with no gene match: 4. The CDR3 DNA sequence: TGTGCCATCAGCGCTACTAGCGGGAACACCGGGGAGCTGTTTTTT. Its protein is CAISATSGNTGELFF.

This clonotype was recorded a few times. An end of the junction does not agree with germline; a read error may underlie this. The V and J genes are TRBV2 and TRBJ1-1; no definite D call. Looked up from germline, CDR1 is SNHLY and CDR2 is FYNNEI. The CDR3 has 14 amino acids. As DNA, the CDR3 is TGTGCCAGCATTGGGGAGAATATGAACGCTGAAGCTTTCTTT. Protein product: CASIGENMNAEAFF.

The V gene is TRBV29-1, the J gene TRBJ2-5; 8 bases agree with TRBD2. Trimming took 2 bases from V and 4 from J; bases not matched to a gene: 9. The germline V gene encodes CDR1 SQVTM and CDR2 ANQGSEA. The CDR3 loop spans 15 amino acids. CDR3 in amino acids: CSVETGGVWGETQYF. The CDR3 nucleotides are TGCAGCGTTGAAACCGGGGGGGTGTGGGGAGAGACCCAGTACTTC. Full variable domain (remainder filled in from reference TRBV29-1 and TRBJ2-5): SAVISQKPSRDICQRGTSLTIQCQVDSQVTMMFWYRQQPGQSLTLIATANQGSEATYESGFVIDKFPISRPNLTFSTLTVSNMSPEDSSIYLCSVETGGVWGETQYFGPGTRLLVL.

This clonotype was observed at least ten times. The J gene is TRBJ2-5, the V gene TRBV28; either TRBD1 or TRBD2 may fit D (5 bases each). The CDR3 is made up of 15 amino acids. Trimming removed 1 base from V and 5 bases from J, with 14 bases in between. The germline V gene encodes CDR1 MDHEN and CDR2 SYDVKM. The CDR3 nucleotides are TGTGCCAGCAGTTTATTCACGGGGACCCGGGAGACCCAGTACTTC. This translates into CASSLFTGTRETQYF. Drawing the rest from reference TRBV28 and TRBJ2-5, the complete variable domain is DVKVTQSSRYLVKRTGEKVFLECVQDMDHENMFWYRQDPGLGLRLIYFSYDVKMKEKGDIPEGYSVSREKKERFSLILESASTNQTSMYLCASSLFTGTRETQYFGPGTRLLVL.

V usage is TRBV7-9 and J usage is TRBJ2-5; D unclear. Trimming pared 1 base from V and 3 bases from J, leaving 6 bases between. Germline CDR1 and CDR2: SEHNR and FQNEAQ (reference sequence). The CDR3 runs to 13 residues. CDR3 residues: CASSLGAKETQYF. The CDR3 bases are TGTGCCAGCAGCTTAGGGGCTAAAGAGACCCAGTACTTC.

This clonotype was seen repeatedly, ten times or more. J is TRBJ1-2 and V is TRBV25-1; TRBD1 might be the D (5 bases). This CDR3 spans 14 amino acids. In germline, CDR1 is MGHDK, CDR2 SYGVNS. V lost 7 bases, J lost 4 bases, and 16 bases lay in between. CDR3 region: CASTPGPSVYGYTF. The CDR3 nucleotides read TGTGCCAGCACCCCAGGGCCTTCCGTCTATGGCTACACCTTC.

A few counts support this clonotype. This chain connects TRBV15 to TRBJ1-3, with D hard to call. Germline assignment: CDR1 LNHNV and CDR2 YYDKDF (reference sequence). This CDR3 contains 17 residues. V was cut by 1 base and J by 0 bases, with 13 bases left in between. This CDR3 is CATSRVTPPSSGNTIYF. The DNA of the CDR3 is TGTGCCACCAGCAGAGTGACGCCGCCGAGCTCTGGAAACACCATATATTTT.

This clonotype has just a few counts. A much larger clone lies a single base off, so this may be a read error. V and J are TRBV12-3 or TRBV12-4 and TRBJ2-2, with 8 bases aligning to TRBD2. V was clipped by 6 bases and J by 6 bases; unmatched bases: 12. There are 16 residues in the CDR3. As DNA, the CDR3 is TGTGCCAGCAGCCCCGGGGGGGGAGGGCTCTCCGGGGAGCTGTTTTTT. Translating it yields CASSPGGGGLSGELFF.

Written as DNA, the CDR3 is TGCGCCAGCAGCCAAGAGCCCACCGGGACAGGGAGCAACGAGCAGTACTTC. Its protein product is CASSQEPTGTGSNEQYF. This rearrangement joins TRBV4-1 to TRBJ2-7; 9 positions match TRBD1. The germline V gene has CDR1 MGHRA and CDR2 YSYEKL. V lost 0 bases to trimming and J lost 5 bases; unmatched junction nucleotides: 11. The CDR3 is 17 amino acids.

This clonotype was found many times. This chain joins TRBV11-1 and TRBJ2-1, with 9 bases lining up with TRBD2. CDR1 SGHAT and CDR2 FQDESV come from the germline V gene (reference sequence). V lost 2 bases and J lost 6; bases outside the gene matches: 2. The CDR3 spans 14 residues. The CDR3 DNA is TGTGCCAGCAGCTTAACACTAGCGGGCAATGAGCAGTTCTTC. Translation: CASSLTLAGNEQFF. The full variable domain, with the rest looked up from reference TRBV11-1 and TRBJ2-1, is EAEVAQSPRYKITEKSQAVAFWCDPISGHATLYWYRQILGQGPELLVQFQDESVVDDSQLPKDRFSAERLKGVDSTLKIQPAELGDSAMYLCASSLTLAGNEQFFGPGTRLTVL.

This clonotype was detected ten times or more. This chain joins TRBV11-2 and TRBJ2-1; 7 nucleotides agree with TRBD2. This CDR3 is 15 amino acids long. CDR1 SGHAT and CDR2 FQNNGV come from the germline V gene. The ends lost 3 bases at V and 2 bases at J; junction bases unmatched: 4. The CDR3 here is CASSFDGRTYNEQFF. The CDR3 bases are TGTGCCAGCAGCTTTGACGGGAGGACCTACAATGAGCAGTTCTTC.

V usage is TRBV7-2 and J usage is TRBJ2-1, with unresolved D. Germline V gene lookup returns CDR1 SGHTA and CDR2 FQGNSA. V lost 4 bases to trimming and J lost 2 bases, with 12 bases between them. The CDR3 covers 15 residues. As DNA, the CDR3 is TGTGCCAGCAGCTCCCCTCGCCCAACCTACAATGAGCAGTTCTTC. Translating it yields CASSSPRPTYNEQFF.

The chain employs TRBV10-3 and TRBJ2-7; the D gene is possibly TRBD2 (5 bases). The CDR3 totals 13 residues. CDR1 is ENHRY and CDR2 is SYGVKD in the germline V gene. V was cut by 7 bases and J by 5 bases, with 15 bases left in between. The CDR3 loop is CAITEGSYNEQYF. The CDR3 nucleotides read TGTGCCATCACCGAGGGCTCCTACAACGAGCAGTACTTC.

CDR3 nucleotides: TGTGCCAGCAGCTGGATAGGGGGAGGGGGCAAAAACATTCAGTACTTC. Its translation is CASSWIGGGGKNIQYF. The chain has TRBV7-9 and TRBJ2-4; the D gene is possibly TRBD2 (7 bases). V lost 4 bases and J lost 3, with 16 bases in between. This CDR3 region has 16 residues. Germline V CDR1 and CDR2: SEHNR, FQNEAQ (reference sequence).

This CDR3 reads CSAREPGPRTGELFF. In DNA, the CDR3 is TGCAGTGCTAGAGAGCCGGGCCCGCGGACCGGGGAGCTGTTTTTT. The V gene is TRBV20-1, the J gene TRBJ2-2; no reliable D call. Germline CDR1 reads DFQATT; CDR2 reads SNEGSKA (reference sequence). V was clipped by 0 bases and J by 5 bases, with 13 bases between them. The CDR3 is made up of 15 amino acids.

This clonotype was detected many times. This CDR3 is CASSKGLAADTQYF. CDR3 nucleotides: TGTGCCAGCAGCAAAGGACTAGCGGCAGATACGCAGTATTTT. The chain is built from TRBV7-2 and TRBJ2-3, with 10 bases aligning to TRBD2. The CDR3 is 14 residues long. With 5 bases clipped from V and 4 bases from J, the junction kept 3 bases outside the gene matches. Germline V gene lookup returns CDR1 SGHTA and CDR2 FQGNSA. Using reference TRBV7-2 and TRBJ2-3 for the parts outside the CDR3, the full variable domain is GAGVSQSPSNKVTEKGKDVELRCDPISGHTALYWYRQSLGQGLEFLIYFQGNSAPDKSGLPSDRFSAERTGGSVSTLTIQRTQQEDSAVYLCASSKGLAADTQYFGPGTRLTVL.

This clonotype was detected many times. This rearrangement joins TRBV20-1 to TRBJ2-2; D might be TRBD1 (5 bases). The germline V gene has CDR1 DFQATT and CDR2 SNEGSKA (reference sequence). This CDR3 has 14 residues. The ends were cut back, 2 bases at V and 5 bases at J, with 12 bases in the middle. The CDR3 coding sequence is TGCAGTGCTAGACAGGGAATGAGGACCGGGGAGCTGTTTTTT. This encodes CSARQGMRTGELFF.

The J gene is TRBJ2-1, the V gene TRBV30; D is perhaps TRBD2 (7 bases). This CDR3 comprises 13 residues. The V gene lost 2 bases and the J gene lost 7 bases, with 12 bases spanning the gap. Germline V gene lookup returns CDR1 GTSNPN and CDR2 SVGIG (reference sequence). CDR3 loop: CAWSRGAGNEQFF. CDR3 DNA sequence: TGTGCCTGGAGTCGGGGGGCGGGGAATGAGCAGTTCTTC.

This clonotype has only a few counts. This chain connects TRBV5-6 to TRBJ2-2, with D possibly being TRBD1 (5 bases). Germline lookup yields CDR1 SGHDT and CDR2 YYEEEE. V was cut by 1 base and J by 4 bases, with 11 bases left in between. The CDR3 runs to 15 residues. The CDR3 DNA reads TGTGCCAGCAGCTTGCCAGGGTCGGGCACCGGGGAGCTGTTTTTT. It yields the protein CASSLPGSGTGELFF.

The chain uses TRBV29-1 and TRBJ2-3; D is uncertain. This CDR3 is 12 amino acids long. CDR1 is SQVTM and CDR2 is ANQGSEA in the germline V gene. V was shortened by 2 bases and J by 2 bases, with 5 bases between the two germline ends. CDR3 coding DNA: TGCAGCGTTGAATTCCACACAGATACGCAGTATTTT. It yields the protein CSVEFHTDTQYF.

The sample holds a few counts of this clonotype. A read error may explain this, as a much larger clone is one base away. V is TRBV2 and J is TRBJ2-5; D could derive from TRBD1 or TRBD2 (5 bases each). Germline loops: CDR1 SNHLY, CDR2 FYNNEI. The CDR3 runs to 11 residues. DNA of the CDR3: TGTGCCAACAGTGAACCCGGGACGCCGTACTTC. Amino acid sequence: CANSEPGTPYF.

This clonotype showed up just a few times. An end of the junction differs from the germline gene, which may be a read error. The chain recombines TRBV7-2 with TRBJ1-3; D not resolved. Germline loops: CDR1 SGHTA, CDR2 FQGNSA. The CDR3 contains 12 residues. The CDR3 loop is CASGFGRHTIYF. CDR3 nucleotides: TGTGCCAGCGGCTTTGGTCGACACACCATATATTTT.

The rearrangement uses TRBV30 and TRBJ1-6, with TRBD1 as a possible D gene (5 bases). Trimming cost V 3 bases and J 7 bases, with 10 bases left between them. This CDR3 is built from 13 residues. The V gene's germline CDR1 is GTSNPN and CDR2 SVGIG (reference sequence). The CDR3 is CAWRGRGNSPLHF. DNA of the CDR3: TGTGCCTGGAGGGGGCGCGGAAATTCACCCCTCCACTTT.

There are a few counts of this clonotype. V usage is TRBV20-1 and J usage is TRBJ1-1; no definite D call. V shed 6 bases and J shed 0 bases, with 8 bases lying between them. The germline CDR1 and CDR2 sequences are DFQATT and SNEGSKA (reference sequence). CDR3 length: 12 residues. Here the CDR3 reads CSARGMNTEAFF. The DNA for the CDR3 is TGCAGTGCCCGTGGGATGAACACTGAAGCTTTCTTT.